The sequence of this TCR beta chain was determined in a study of cytomegalovirus exposure and HLA in healthy donors. V was shortened by 5 bases and J by 0 bases, with 8 bases between the two germline ends. CDR1 and CDR2 (germline): MRHNA, SNTAGT. This CDR3 spans 15 amino acids. PCR primers comprised 60 Vbeta and 13 Jbeta primers. TCRdb's table, derived via immunoSEQ multiplex PCR, lists solely in-frame clones and lacks some. Altogether roughly 180,000 clones are present, around 75% being singletons, with the ten largest covering 2% to 3%. The sample was PBMCs. The clonotype originates from a female donor in good health and CMV-seronegative. The rearrangement joins TRBV6-4 to TRBJ2-6; perhaps TRBD1 as D (5 bases). In DNA form, the CDR3 reads TGTGCCAGCAGTCGAGACAGCTCTGGGGCCAACGTCCTGACTTTC. The encoded protein is CASSRDSSGANVLTF.